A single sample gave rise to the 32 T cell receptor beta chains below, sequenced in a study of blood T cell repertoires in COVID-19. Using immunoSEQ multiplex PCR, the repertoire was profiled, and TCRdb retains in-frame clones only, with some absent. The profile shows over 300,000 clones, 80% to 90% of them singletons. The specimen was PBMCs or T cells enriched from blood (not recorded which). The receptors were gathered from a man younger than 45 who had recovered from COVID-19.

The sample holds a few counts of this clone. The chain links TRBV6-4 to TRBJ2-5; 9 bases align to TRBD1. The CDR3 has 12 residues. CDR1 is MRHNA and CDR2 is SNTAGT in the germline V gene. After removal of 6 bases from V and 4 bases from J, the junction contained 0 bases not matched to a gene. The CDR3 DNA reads TGTGCCAGCAGGGACAGGGGAGAGACCCAGTACTTC. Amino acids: CASRDRGETQYF.

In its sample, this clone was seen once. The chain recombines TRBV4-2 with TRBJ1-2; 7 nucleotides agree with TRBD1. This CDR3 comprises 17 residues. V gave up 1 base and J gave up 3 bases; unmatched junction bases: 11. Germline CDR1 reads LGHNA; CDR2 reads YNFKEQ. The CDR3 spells CASSQGPGGLGDYGYTF. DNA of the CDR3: TGTGCCAGCAGCCAAGGGCCAGGGGGGTTAGGGGACTATGGCTACACCTTC.

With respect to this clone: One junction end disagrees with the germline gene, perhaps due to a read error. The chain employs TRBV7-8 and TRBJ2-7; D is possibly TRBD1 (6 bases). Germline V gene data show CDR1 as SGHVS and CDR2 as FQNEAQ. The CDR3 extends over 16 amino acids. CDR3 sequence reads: CASRLDRRQDLYEQYF. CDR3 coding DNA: TGTGCCAGCAGATTAGACCGACGACAGGACCTCTACGAGCAGTACTTC.

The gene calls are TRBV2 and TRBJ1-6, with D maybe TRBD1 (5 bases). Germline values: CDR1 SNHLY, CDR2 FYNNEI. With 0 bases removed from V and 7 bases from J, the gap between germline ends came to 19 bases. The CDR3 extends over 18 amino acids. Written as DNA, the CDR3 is TGTGCCAGCAGTGAAGCCTGGGTCGGGGGATTTCGGAATTCACCCCTCCACTTT. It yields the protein CASSEAWVGGFRNSPLHF. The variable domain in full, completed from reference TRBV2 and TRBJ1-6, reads EPEVTQTPSHQVTQMGQEVILRCVPISNHLYFYWYRQILGQKVEFLVSFYNNEISEKSEIFDDQFSVERPDGSNFTLKIRSTKLEDSAMYFCASSEAWVGGFRNSPLHFGNGTRLTVT.

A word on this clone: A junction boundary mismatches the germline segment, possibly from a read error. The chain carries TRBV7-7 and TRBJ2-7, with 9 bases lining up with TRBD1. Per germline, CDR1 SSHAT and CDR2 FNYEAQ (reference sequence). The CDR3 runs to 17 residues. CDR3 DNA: TGTGCTAGCAGCTTAGTTCCGGGACAGGGTGTATCCTACGAGCAGTACTTC. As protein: CASSLVPGQGVSYEQYF.

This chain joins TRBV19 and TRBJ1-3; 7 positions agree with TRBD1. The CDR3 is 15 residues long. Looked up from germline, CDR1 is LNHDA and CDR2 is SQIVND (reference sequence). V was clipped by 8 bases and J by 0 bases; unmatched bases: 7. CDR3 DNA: TGTGCCAGTCGAAGGGACAGCGGCTCTGGAAACACCATATATTTT. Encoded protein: CASRRDSGSGNTIYF.

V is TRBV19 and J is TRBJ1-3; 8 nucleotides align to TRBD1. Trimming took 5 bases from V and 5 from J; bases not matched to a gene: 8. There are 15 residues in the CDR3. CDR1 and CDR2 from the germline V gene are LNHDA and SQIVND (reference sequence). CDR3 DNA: TGTGCCAGTAGTCCTCGCGGACAGGGAAGAAACACCATATATTTT. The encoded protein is CASSPRGQGRNTIYF.

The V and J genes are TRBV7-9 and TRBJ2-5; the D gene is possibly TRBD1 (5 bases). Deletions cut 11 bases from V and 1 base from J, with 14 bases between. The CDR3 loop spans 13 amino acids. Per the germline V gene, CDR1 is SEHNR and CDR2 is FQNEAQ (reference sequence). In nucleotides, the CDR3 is TGTGCCTGCACCCGACAGCCCCAAGAGACCCAGTACTTC. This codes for CACTRQPQETQYF.

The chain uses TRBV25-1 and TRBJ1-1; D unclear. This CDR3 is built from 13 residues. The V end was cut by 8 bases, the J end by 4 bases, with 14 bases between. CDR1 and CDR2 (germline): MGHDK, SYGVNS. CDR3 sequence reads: CASRRGVGTEAFF. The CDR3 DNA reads TGTGCCAGCCGGCGCGGCGTCGGCACTGAAGCTTTCTTT.

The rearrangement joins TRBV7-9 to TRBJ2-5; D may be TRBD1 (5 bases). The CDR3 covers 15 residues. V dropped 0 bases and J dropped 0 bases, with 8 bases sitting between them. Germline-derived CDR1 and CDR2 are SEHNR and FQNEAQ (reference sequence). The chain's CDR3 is CASSLASGYQETQYF. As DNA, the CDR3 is TGTGCCAGCAGCTTAGCTTCAGGGTACCAAGAGACCCAGTACTTC.

This chain's CDR3 is CASSQDLGGGGISYEQYF. The DNA of the CDR3 is TGTGCCAGCAGCCAAGATCTAGGAGGGGGGGGAATCTCCTACGAGCAGTACTTC. The chain uses TRBV4-2 and TRBJ2-7; possibly TRBD2 for D (7 bases). V shed 0 bases and J shed 0 bases, with 18 bases lying between them. The length of the CDR3 is 18 residues. In germline, CDR1 is LGHNA, CDR2 YNFKEQ.

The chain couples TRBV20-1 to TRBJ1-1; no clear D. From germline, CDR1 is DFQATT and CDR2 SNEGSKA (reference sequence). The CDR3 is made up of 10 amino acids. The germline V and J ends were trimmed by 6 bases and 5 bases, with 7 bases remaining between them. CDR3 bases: TGCAGTGCCCCGTTTACTGAAGCTTTCTTT. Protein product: CSAPFTEAFF.

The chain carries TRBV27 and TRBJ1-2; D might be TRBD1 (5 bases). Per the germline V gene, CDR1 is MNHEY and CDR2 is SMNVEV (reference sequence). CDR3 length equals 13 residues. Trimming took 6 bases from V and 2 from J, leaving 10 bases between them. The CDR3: CASSETENYGYTF. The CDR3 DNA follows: TGTGCCAGCAGCGAGACAGAGAACTATGGCTACACCTTC.

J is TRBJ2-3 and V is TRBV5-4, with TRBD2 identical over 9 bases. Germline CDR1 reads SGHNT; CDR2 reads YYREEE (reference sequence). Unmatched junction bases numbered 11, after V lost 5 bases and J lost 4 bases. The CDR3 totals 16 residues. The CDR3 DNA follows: TGTGCCAGCAGTCTGGTGCTAGCGGGAAGTTCAGATACGCAGTATTTT. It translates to CASSLVLAGSSDTQYF.

The CDR3 DNA is TGTGCCAGCAGCTTTTTCGCTAGGACTGAAGCTTTCTTT. Translating it yields CASSFFARTEAFF. The J gene is TRBJ1-1, the V gene TRBV5-8; D unresolved. The CDR3 has 13 residues. V was trimmed by 2 bases and J by 5 bases, leaving 10 bases between them. The germline V gene encodes CDR1 SGHTS and CDR2 YDEGEE.

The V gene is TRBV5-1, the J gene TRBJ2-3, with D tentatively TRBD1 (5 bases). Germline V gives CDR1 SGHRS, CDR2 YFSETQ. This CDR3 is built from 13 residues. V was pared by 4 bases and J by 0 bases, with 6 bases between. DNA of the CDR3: TGCGCCAGCAGCCAGGGTAGCACAGATACGCAGTATTTT. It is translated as CASSQGSTDTQYF.

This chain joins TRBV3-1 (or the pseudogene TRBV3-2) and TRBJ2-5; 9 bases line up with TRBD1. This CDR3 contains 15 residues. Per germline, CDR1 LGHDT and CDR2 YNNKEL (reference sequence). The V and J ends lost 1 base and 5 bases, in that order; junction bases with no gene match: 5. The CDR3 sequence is CASSQGGTGRETQYF. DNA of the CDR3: TGTGCCAGCAGCCAAGGTGGGACAGGGCGCGAGACCCAGTACTTC.

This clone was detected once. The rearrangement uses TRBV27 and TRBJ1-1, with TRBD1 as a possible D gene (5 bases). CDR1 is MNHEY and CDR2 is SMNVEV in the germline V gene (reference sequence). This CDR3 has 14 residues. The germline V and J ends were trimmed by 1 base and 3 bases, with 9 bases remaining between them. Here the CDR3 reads CASSLYGADTEAFF. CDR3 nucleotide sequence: TGTGCCAGCAGTTTATATGGGGCCGACACTGAAGCTTTCTTT.

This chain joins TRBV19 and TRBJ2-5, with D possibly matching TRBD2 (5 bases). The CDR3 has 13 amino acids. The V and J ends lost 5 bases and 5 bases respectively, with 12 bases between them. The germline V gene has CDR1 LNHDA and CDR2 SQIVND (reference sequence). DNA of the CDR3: TGTGCCAGTAGTGAGTTAGGCGGGGAGACCCAGTACTTC. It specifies CASSELGGETQYF.

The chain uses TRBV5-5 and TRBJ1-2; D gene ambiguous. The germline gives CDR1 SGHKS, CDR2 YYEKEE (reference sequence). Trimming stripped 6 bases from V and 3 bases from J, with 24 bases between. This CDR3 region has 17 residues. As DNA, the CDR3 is TGTGCCAGCACCTCGGGGTTCCAACCTGCCCCCCACTATGGCTACACCTTC. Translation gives CASTSGFQPAPHYGYTF.

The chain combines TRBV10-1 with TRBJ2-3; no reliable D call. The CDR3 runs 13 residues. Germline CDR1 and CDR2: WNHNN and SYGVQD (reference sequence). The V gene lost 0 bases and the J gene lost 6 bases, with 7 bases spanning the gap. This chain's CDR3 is CASSESGRDTQYF. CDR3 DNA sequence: TGCGCCAGCAGTGAGTCGGGCAGGGATACGCAGTATTTT.

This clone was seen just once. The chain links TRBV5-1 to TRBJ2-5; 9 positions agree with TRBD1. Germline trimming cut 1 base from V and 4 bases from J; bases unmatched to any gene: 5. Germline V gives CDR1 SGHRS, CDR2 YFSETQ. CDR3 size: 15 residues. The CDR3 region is CASSLSQGASETQYF. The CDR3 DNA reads TGCGCCAGCAGCTTGTCACAGGGGGCTTCAGAGACCCAGTACTTC. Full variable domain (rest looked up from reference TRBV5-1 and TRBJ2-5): KAGVTQTPRYLIKTRGQQVTLSCSPISGHRSVSWYQQTPGQGLQFLFEYFSETQRNKGNFPGRFSGRQFSNSRSEMNVSTLELGDSALYLCASSLSQGASETQYFGPGTRLLVL.

CDR3 in amino acids: CASSLQTGANTEAFF. The CDR3 region has the DNA TGCGCCAGCAGCTTGCAGACAGGGGCGAACACTGAAGCTTTCTTT. This sequence joins TRBV5-1 and TRBJ1-1, with TRBD1 identical over 8 bases. Germline trimming cut 1 base from V and 1 base from J; bases unmatched to any gene: 3. Germline-derived CDR1 and CDR2 are SGHRS and YFSETQ. This CDR3 region has 15 residues.

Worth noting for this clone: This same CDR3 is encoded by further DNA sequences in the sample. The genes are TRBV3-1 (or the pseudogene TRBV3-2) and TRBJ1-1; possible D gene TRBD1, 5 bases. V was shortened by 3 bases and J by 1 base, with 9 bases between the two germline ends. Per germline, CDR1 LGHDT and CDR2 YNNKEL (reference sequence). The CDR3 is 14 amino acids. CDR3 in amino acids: CASSQVQENTEAFF. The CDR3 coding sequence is TGTGCCAGCAGCCAGGTACAGGAGAACACTGAAGCTTTCTTT.

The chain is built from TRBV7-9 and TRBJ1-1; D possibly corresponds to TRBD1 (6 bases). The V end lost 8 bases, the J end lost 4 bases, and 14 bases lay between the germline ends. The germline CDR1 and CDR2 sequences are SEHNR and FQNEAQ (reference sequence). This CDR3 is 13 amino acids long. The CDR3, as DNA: TGTGCCAGCGGGACATTGAGGGGCACTGAAGCTTTCTTT. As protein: CASGTLRGTEAFF.

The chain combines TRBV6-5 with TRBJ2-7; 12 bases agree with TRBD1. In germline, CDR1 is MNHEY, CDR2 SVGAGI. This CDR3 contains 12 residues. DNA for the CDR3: TGTGTGTCCGGGACAGGGGGCAGCGAGCAGTACTTC. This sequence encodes CVSGTGGSEQYF.

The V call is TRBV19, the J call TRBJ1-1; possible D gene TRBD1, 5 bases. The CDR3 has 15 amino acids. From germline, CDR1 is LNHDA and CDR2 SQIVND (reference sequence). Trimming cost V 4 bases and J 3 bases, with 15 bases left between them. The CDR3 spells CASSSRQGLDTEAFF. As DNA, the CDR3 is TGTGCCAGTAGTAGCCGCCAGGGTTTGGACACTGAAGCTTTCTTT.

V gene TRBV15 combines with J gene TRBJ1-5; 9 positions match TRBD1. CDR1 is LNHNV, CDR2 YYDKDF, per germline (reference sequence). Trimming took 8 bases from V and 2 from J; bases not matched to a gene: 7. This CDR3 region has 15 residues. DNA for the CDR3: TGTGCCACCCGAGAAGACAGGGGGGGCAATCAGCCCCAGCATTTT. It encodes CATREDRGGNQPQHF.

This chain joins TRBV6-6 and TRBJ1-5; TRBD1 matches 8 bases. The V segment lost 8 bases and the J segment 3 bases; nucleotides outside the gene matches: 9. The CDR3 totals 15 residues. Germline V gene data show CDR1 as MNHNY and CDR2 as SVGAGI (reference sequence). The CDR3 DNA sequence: TGTGCCAGCGACAACCGGGACAGGTACAATCAGCCCCAGCATTTT. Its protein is CASDNRDRYNQPQHF.

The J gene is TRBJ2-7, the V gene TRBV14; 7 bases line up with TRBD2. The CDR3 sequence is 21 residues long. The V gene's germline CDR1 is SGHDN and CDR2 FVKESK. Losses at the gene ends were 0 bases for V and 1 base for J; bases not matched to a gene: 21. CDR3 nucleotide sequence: TGTGCCAGCAGCCAAGATCGTCCCGAGACTAGCTCACGCGTCCGGTCCTACGAGCAGTACTTC. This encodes CASSQDRPETSSRVRSYEQYF.

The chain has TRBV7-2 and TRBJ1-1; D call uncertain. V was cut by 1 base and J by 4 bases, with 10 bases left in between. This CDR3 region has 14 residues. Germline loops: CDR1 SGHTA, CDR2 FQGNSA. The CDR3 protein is CASSLGLGATEAFF. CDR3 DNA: TGTGCCAGCAGCTTAGGCCTAGGAGCCACTGAAGCTTTCTTT.

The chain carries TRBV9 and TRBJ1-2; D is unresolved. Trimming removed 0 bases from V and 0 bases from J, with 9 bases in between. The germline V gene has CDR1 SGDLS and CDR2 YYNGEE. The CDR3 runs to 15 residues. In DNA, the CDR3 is TGTGCCAGCAGCGTAGGGGCAGAGACTAACTATGGCTACACCTTC. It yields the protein CASSVGAETNYGYTF.